This TCR beta chain was sequenced in a study of beta chain features in type 1 diabetes (dated by TCRdb to 2016 to 2019). With regard to the full study: Patients and healthy donors did not differ in mean age, gender distribution, total cell number or subset yield. In the study, recently diagnosed type 1 diabetes patients and matched healthy donors were compared on the TCRB repertoires of their sorted circulating CD4+ T cell subsets. Regulatory and stem cell-like memory subsets were obtained from only 8 patients and roughly eight healthy donors, while naive and central memory subsets were obtained from all 28 donors. A total of around 110,000,000 sorted cells were examined across all samples, and RNA yield correlated strongly with the number of cells per subset.

V is clipped by 0 bases and J by 3 bases, and the sequence between their germline boundaries is 5 bases long. From the germline V gene, CDR1 is KGHSH and CDR2 is LQKENI. The CDR3 measures 13 amino acids from cysteine to phenylalanine. Only the CDR3 portion is preserved as DNA: 39 bases, with reading frame beginning at the first base. Each donor gave one peripheral blood draw, averaging approximately 0.12 L, which was collected into heparinised tubes. Using a panel that included CD45RO, CCR7, CD25, CD127, CD95 and CD27, naive, central memory, regulatory and stem cell-like memory CD4+ T cells were sorted on a BD FACSAria II. A purity above 95% was achieved for all sorted populations. Right away, PBMCs were isolated by Lymphoprep density gradient centrifugation and were stained directly, with no culture step. So that batch effects would be minimized, each experiment stained and sorted samples in pairs, pairing one healthy donor with one patient.

Here is what the overall study found, with its caveats: At VDJ recombination sites, patients with type 1 diabetes made fewer insertions and deleted more nucleotides, a pattern implying thymic rearrangement abnormalities. Type 1 diabetes patients showed a moderate but significant shortening of TCRB CDR3 length in all four CD4+ subsets. Naive, central memory and regulatory TCRB repertoires appeared more similar among patients than among healthy donors. Because cDNA rather than genomic DNA was sequenced, highly expressing activated cells could have been over-represented, although no difference in activation and CD3 levels was found between groups. Shorter templates might have been favored by PCR, but patient and control samples were amplified and corrected together, so both groups would have been affected equally by any skew. HLA sub-analyses involved small numbers of individuals, so any influence of HLA type on TCRB rearrangement remained unresolved.

All of the isolated RNA was reverse transcribed with the High Capacity cDNA Reverse Transcription Kit, so expressed TCRB transcripts were sequenced. Deep immunoSEQ sequencing was applied to naive, central memory and regulatory T cell samples, giving an average of roughly 3.5 million total reads per sample. After sorted cells were lysed in RLT buffer, RNA was extracted with DNase-treated RNeasy Micro or Mini kits, with the choice depending on cell number. To prevent cross-contamination, each cell subset was processed individually, whereas patient and healthy donor samples were processed jointly. The immunoSEQ multiplex PCR was used to amplify TCRB sequences from cDNA, yielding 87-bp fragments that span the CDR3 region. Sequencing of the amplicons was done on the Illumina HiSeq platform. Per the source publication's procedure: PCR bias was computationally corrected using synthetic template baselines, reads within Hamming distance 2 were collapsed, and singletons that could not be merged were discarded. Reads were aligned against IMGT so that V, D and J genes, CDR3 length and insertions or deletions at six rearrangement sites could be assigned. Within each subset, clonotype counts were normalized to the number of sorted cells before true diversity and Gini coefficients were calculated with the tcR R package. The overlap coefficient, calculated on TCRB nucleotide sequences, was used to measure repertoire sharing. The table was pulled from immuneACCESS by TCRdb, which kept in-frame rearrangements only. Such tables lose some clones; where checked, under half of the loss comes from unresolved V genes, and the rest has no known cause. V and J calls plus clone size are reproduced from that table; the DNA served to infer D and trimming. The sample records about 150,000 clones, 10% of which are singletons. Roughly 0.45% of the sample comes from the top ten.

About this clone: Its antigen is unknown. Within one base of it there is no much larger clone, and no base qualities were kept.

The sequence came from a man aged 25-45 years with type 1 diabetes. Recombination connected TRBV18 to TRBJ1-2; no D segment can be confidently identified. The sample taken for sequencing was central memory CD4+ T cells from blood. The nucleotide sequence reads as follows: TGTGCCAGCTCACCACCGGGAGACTATGGCTACACCTTC. This gives the protein CASSPPGDYGYTF.